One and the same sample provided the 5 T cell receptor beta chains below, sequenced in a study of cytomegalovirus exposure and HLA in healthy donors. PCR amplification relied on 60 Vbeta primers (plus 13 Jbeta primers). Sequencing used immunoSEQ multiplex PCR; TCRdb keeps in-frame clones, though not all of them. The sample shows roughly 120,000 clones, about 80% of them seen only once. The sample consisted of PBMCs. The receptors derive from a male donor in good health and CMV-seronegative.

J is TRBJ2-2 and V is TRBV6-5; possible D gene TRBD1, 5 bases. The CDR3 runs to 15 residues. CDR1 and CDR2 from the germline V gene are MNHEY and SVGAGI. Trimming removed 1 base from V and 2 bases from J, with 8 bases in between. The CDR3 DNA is TGTGCCAGCAGTTACTTCAGGGATAACACCGGGGAGCTGTTTTTT. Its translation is CASSYFRDNTGELFF.

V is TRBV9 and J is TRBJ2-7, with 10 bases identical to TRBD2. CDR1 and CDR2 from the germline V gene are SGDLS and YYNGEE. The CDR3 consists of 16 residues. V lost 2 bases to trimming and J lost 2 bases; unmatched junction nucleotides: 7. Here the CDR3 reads CASSVASGGTPYEQYF. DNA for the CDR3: TGTGCCAGCAGCGTGGCTAGCGGGGGTACTCCCTACGAGCAGTACTTC.

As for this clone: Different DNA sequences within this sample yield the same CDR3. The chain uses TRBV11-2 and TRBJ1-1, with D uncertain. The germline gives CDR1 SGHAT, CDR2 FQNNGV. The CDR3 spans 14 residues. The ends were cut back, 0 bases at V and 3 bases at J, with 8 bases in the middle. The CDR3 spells CASSLDGGDTEAFF. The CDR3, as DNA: TGTGCCAGCAGCTTAGATGGAGGAGACACTGAAGCTTTCTTT. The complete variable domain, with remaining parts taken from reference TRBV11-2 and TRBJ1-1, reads EAGVAQSPRYKIIEKRQSVAFWCNPISGHATLYWYQQILGQGPKLLIQFQNNGVVDDSQLPKDRFSAERLKGVDSTLKIQPAKLEDSAVYLCASSLDGGDTEAFFGQGTRLTVV.

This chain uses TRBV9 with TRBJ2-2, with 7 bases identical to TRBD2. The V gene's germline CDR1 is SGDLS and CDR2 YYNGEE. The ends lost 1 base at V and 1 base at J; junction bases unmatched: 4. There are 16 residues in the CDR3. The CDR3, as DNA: TGTGCCAGCAGCGTATCCAGCGGGATGAACACCGGGGAGCTGTTTTTT. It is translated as CASSVSSGMNTGELFF.

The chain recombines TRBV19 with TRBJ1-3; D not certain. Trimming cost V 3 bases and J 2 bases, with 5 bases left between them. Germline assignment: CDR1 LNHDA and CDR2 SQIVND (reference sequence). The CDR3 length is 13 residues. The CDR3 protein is CASSIGAGNTIYF. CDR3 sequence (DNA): TGTGCCAGTAGTATCGGAGCTGGAAACACCATATATTTT. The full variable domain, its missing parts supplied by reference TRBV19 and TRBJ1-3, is DGGITQSPKYLFRKEGQNVTLSCEQNLNHDAMYWYRQDPGQGLRLIYYSQIVNDFQKGDIAEGYSVSREKKESFPLTVTSAQKNPTAFYLCASSIGAGNTIYFGEGSWLTVV.